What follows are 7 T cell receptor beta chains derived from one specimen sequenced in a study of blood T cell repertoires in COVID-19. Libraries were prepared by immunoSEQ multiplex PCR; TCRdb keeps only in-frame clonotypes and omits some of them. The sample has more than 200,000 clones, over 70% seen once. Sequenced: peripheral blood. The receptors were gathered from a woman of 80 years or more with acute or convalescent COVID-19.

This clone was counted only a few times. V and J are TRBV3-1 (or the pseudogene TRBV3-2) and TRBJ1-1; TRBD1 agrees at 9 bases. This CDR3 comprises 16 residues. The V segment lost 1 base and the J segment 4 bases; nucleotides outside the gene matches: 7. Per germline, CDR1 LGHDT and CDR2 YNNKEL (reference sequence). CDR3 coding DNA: TGTGCCAGCAGCCAAGTCCGGACAGGGGCGGTCACTGAAGCTTTCTTT. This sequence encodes CASSQVRTGAVTEAFF.

The CDR3 DNA reads TGTGCCAGCTCCGCCGGGACAGACAATAATTCACCCCTCCACTTT. This codes for CASSAGTDNNSPLHF. The chain uses TRBV18 and TRBJ1-6, with 7 bases lining up with TRBD1. The CDR3 contains 15 residues. Germline lookup yields CDR1 KGHSH and CDR2 LQKENI. Trimming removed 6 bases from V and 5 bases from J; junction bases left unmatched: 7.

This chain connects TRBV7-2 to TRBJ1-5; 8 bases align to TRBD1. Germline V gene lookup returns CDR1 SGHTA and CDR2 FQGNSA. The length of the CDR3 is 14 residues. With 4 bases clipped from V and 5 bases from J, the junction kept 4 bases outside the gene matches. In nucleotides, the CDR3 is TGTGCCAGCAGCTCCGACAGGGGTGATCAGCCCCAGCATTTT. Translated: CASSSDRGDQPQHF. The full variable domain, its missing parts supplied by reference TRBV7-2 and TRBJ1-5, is GAGVSQSPSNKVTEKGKDVELRCDPISGHTALYWYRQSLGQGLEFLIYFQGNSAPDKSGLPSDRFSAERTGGSVSTLTIQRTQQEDSAVYLCASSSDRGDQPQHFGDGTRLSIL.

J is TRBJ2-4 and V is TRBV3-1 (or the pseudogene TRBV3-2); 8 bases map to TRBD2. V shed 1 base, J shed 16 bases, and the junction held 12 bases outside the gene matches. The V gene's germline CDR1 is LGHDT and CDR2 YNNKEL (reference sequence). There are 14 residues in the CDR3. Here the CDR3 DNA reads TGTGCCAGCAGCCAAGCCGGGGGGGTGCAGGGGACATACTTC. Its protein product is CASSQAGGVQGTYF.

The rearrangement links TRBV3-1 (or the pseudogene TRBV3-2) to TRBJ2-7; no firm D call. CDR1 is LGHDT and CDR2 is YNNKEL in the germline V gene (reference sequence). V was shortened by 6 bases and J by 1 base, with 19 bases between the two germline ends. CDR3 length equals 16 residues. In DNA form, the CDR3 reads TGTGCCAGCAGTCAAAAGTCGGGTGCCGGTTCCTACGAGCAGTACTTC. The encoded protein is CASSQKSGAGSYEQYF.

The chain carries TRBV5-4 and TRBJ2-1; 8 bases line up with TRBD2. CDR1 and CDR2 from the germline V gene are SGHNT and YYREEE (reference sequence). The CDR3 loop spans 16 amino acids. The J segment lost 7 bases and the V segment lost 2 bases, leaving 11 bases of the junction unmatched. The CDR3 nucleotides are TGTGCCAGCAGCTTCGGTACGGGAGGGCCAAGGAATGAGCAGTTCTTC. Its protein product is CASSFGTGGPRNEQFF.

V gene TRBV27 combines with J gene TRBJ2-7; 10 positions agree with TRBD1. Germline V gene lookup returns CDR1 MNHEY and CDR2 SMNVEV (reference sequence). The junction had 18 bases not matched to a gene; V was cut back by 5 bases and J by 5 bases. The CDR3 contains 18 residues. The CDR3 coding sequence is TGTGCCAGCAGTCCGGACAGGGGGATCTCGAACAAGTTAGACGAGCAGTACTTC. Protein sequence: CASSPDRGISNKLDEQYF.